The clone carrying this T cell receptor beta chain has only a few counts. Profiling relied on immunoSEQ multiplex PCR, and the TCRdb table lists in-frame clones only, not all of them. The table lists about 180,000 clones, approximately 84% of them singletons. The data originate from a study of blood T cell repertoires in COVID-19. Study-wide background: Spain, Italy and the United States supplied samples that represented acute and convalescent COVID-19. From T cells, B-cell-depleted T cells, or PBMCs came the material, which was cDNA or gDNA.

Material for sequencing was PBMCs or T cells enriched from blood (not recorded which). This sequence originates from a woman aged 40 to 50 with acute COVID-19.

CDR3 nucleotide sequence: TGCGCCAGCAGCAATATGGACAGGGGTGCGGACACTGAAGCTTTCTTT. It specifies CASSNMDRGADTEAFF. The gene calls are TRBV5-1 and TRBJ1-1; 9 positions agree with TRBD1. This CDR3 is 16 amino acids long. Trimming removed 4 bases from V and 3 bases from J; junction bases left unmatched: 10. Germline V gene lookup returns CDR1 SGHRS and CDR2 YFSETQ.